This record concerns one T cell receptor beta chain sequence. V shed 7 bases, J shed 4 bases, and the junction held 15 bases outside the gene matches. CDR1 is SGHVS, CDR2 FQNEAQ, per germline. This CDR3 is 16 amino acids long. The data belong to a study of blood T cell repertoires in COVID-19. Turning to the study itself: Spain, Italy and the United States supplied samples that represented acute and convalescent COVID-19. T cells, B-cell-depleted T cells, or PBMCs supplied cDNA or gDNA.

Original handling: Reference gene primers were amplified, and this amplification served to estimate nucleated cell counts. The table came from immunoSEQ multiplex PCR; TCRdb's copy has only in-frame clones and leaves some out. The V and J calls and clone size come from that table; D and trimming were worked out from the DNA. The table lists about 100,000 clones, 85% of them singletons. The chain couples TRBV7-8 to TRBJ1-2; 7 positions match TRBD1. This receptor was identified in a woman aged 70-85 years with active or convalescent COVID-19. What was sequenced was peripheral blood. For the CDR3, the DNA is TGTGCCAGCAAAGGAGGGCCACAGGGGATAGGCTATGGCTACACCTTC. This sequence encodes CASKGGPQGIGYGYTF. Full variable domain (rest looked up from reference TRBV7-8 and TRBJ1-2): GAGVSQSPRYKVAKRGQDVALRCDPISGHVSLFWYQQALGQGPEFLTYFQNEAQLDKSGLPSDRFFAERPEGSVSTLKIQRTQQEDSAVYLCASKGGPQGIGYGYTFGSGTRLTVV.